The rows below give T cell receptor beta chains drawn from one sample of a study of response to subunit inactivated influenza vaccine. One entry per CDR3 protein results from TCRdb running MiXCR on the RT-PCR reads. The sample yields around 200,000 distinct CDR3 sequences, about 15% seen once. The specimen was CD8+ T cells sorted from PBMCs, collected approximately 5 days after vaccination. The receptors shown here come from a man aged 45-65 years who received an inactivated influenza vaccine. CDR3s include the opening cysteine and the closing phenylalanine or tryptophan. A D gene is named only where the DNA matches it firmly. Expanded clones get a size class; other rows say once, few or many, or leave the size out.

clone_size	j_call	v_call	d_call	cdr3_nt	cdr3_aa
few	TRBJ2-2	TRBV15	.	TGTGCCACCAGCAGAGATACCGGGGAGCTGTTTTTT	CATSRDTGELFF
.	TRBJ1-1	TRBV7-8	.	TGTGCCAGCAGCTGGCTCAGGGGAGGGAGGAACACTGAAGCTTTCTTT	CASSWLRGGRNTEAFF
.	TRBJ1-1	TRBV11-2	.	TGTGCCAGCAGCGTAGGAACAGGGTTCAACACTGAAGCTTTCTTT	CASSVGTGFNTEAFF
few	TRBJ2-7	TRBV4-3	.	TGCGCCAGCAGCCAAGGGACGGGGTCTCCAAAGAAGTACTTC	CASSQGTGSPKKYF
few	TRBJ2-5	TRBV3-1	.	TGTGCCAGCAGCCCTGAAGGAGGGACGGGCGAGACCCAGTACTTC	CASSPEGGTGETQYF
few	TRBJ2-1	TRBV20-1	.	TGCAGTGCTAGCCCCTCCTACAATGAGCAGTTCTTC	CSASPSYNEQFF
few	TRBJ2-5	TRBV6-2/TRBV6-3	TRBD2	TGTGCCAGCAGTTACAGCGGGGGGGCCCGTGAGACCCAGTACTTC	CASSYSGGARETQYF
few	TRBJ2-5	TRBV12-3/TRBV12-4	TRBD1	TGTGCCAGCACCAAGGGACAGGGGTTTCAAGAGACCCAGTACTTC	CASTKGQGFQETQYF
few	TRBJ1-6	TRBV27	TRBD1	TGTGCCAGCAGCCCGACAGGGAATTCACCCCTCCACTTT	CASSPTGNSPLHF
.	TRBJ1-1	TRBV6-5	.	TGTGCCAGCAGTTACGGGACACCGAACACTGAAGCTTTCTTT	CASSYGTPNTEAFF
.	TRBJ2-7	TRBV7-9	TRBD1	TGTGCCAGCAGCGTAAACAGGGGGCTGTCCTTCGAGCAGTACTTC	CASSVNRGLSFEQYF
few	TRBJ1-2	TRBV3-1	.	TGTGCCAGCAGCCAAGATCTGGGCCTCTATGGCTACACCTTC	CASSQDLGLYGYTF
.	TRBJ1-2	TRBV4-2	.	TGTGCCAGCAGCCAAGGTTACGGCTTTGAGGATGGCTACACCTTC	CASSQGYGFEDGYTF
few	TRBJ2-7	TRBV4-2	.	TGTGCCAGCAGCCAAGCTAGGGGCTACGAGCAGTACTTC	CASSQARGYEQYF
few	TRBJ2-1	TRBV20-1	.	TGCAGTGCTAGAGTGGTCGCGGGGCCTTCTAGCTCCTACAATGAGCAGTTCTTC	CSARVVAGPSSSYNEQFF
.	TRBJ1-1	TRBV7-9	.	TGTGCCAGCAGCTTAGGAGGGGATCTTACTTTCTTT	CASSLGGDLTFF
.	TRBJ2-2	TRBV12-3/TRBV12-4	.	TGTGCCAGCGTGCCTTCTGCCACCGGGGAGCTGTTTTTT	CASVPSATGELFF
.	TRBJ2-1	TRBV5-1	.	TGCGCCAGCAGCTTGTCCCCACAGGGAATGAATGAGCAGTTCTTC	CASSLSPQGMNEQFF